This TCR beta chain was sequenced during a study of blood T cell repertoires in COVID-19. Participants were aged roughly 18 to 90 years, lived in 24 US areas, and enrolled virtually. In Cohort 3, a recovered donor had either two negative PCRs, clearance, or symptom resolution. TCRdb's copy holds only in-frame clones and misses some; the assay was immunoSEQ multiplex PCR. Among 250,000 to 300,000 clones listed, roughly 89% were seen once. This CDR3 is built from 13 residues. The ends were cut back, 0 bases at V and 3 bases at J, with 7 bases in the middle. CDR1 and CDR2 from the germline V gene are SGDLS and YYNGEE.

This clonotype was sampled from a woman between 40 and 55 years old who had recovered from COVID-19. Sequenced sample: PBMCs or T cells enriched from blood (not recorded which). J is TRBJ2-7 and V is TRBV9; no firm D call. CDR3 amino acids: CASSVAQNYEQYF. DNA for the CDR3: TGTGCCAGCAGCGTAGCTCAGAACTACGAGCAGTACTTC.